This T cell receptor beta chain was documented in a study of cytomegalovirus exposure and HLA in healthy donors. Unmatched junction bases numbered 5, after V lost 6 bases and J lost 1 base. The CDR3 is made up of 14 amino acids. CDR1 MNHEY and CDR2 SVGAGI come from the germline V gene. Turning to this clone: Its antigen is undetermined.

Findings of the study overall: Later examination showed HLA-associated TCR beta chains had greater clonal expansion than equally common others.

A multiplex PCR was run with 60 Vbeta primers and 13 Jbeta primers. TCRdb's table, derived via immunoSEQ multiplex PCR, lists solely in-frame clones and lacks some. Of roughly 180,000 clones listed, 60% to 80% were seen once; the top ten hold roughly 7.8%. The clonotype comes from a woman aged 40 to 49 in good health and CMV-seropositive. The chain carries TRBV6-5 and TRBJ2-7; the match to TRBD1 covers 8 bases. Sequenced sample: PBMCs. CDR3 sequence (DNA): TGTGCCAGCAGAGGACAGGGAAGATCCTACGAGCAGTACTTC. This codes for CASRGQGRSYEQYF.